These T cell receptor beta chains were read from a single sample in a study of T cell responses to AZD1222 COVID-19 vaccine. Sequencing was performed with immunoSEQ multiplex PCR; in TCRdb, only in-frame clones are kept and a portion is missing. The data contain around 140,000 clones, approximately 90% of them singletons. This sample comprised peripheral blood, obtained on day 0 of AZD1222 vaccination. The receptor set was obtained from an adult in good health. Both conserved end residues are part of each CDR3. The D gene is left open where the match is weak. Expanded clones get a size class; other rows say once, few or many, or leave the size out.

V,J,D,size,CDR3,DNA
TRBV18,TRBJ2-3,.,.,CASSPPPANTQYF,TGTGCCAGCTCACCTCCTCCGGCCAATACGCAGTATTTT
TRBV28,TRBJ2-1,TRBD1,.,CASSLTTGVAYNEQFF,TGTGCCAGCAGTTTGACTACAGGGGTTGCCTACAATGAGCAGTTCTTC
TRBV7-9,TRBJ2-3,.,.,CASRHGEADTQYF,TGTGCCAGCAGACATGGAGAGGCAGATACGCAGTATTTT
TRBV9,TRBJ2-7,.,.,CASSPGWGSDEQYF,TGTGCCAGCAGCCCAGGTTGGGGGAGCGACGAGCAGTACTTC
TRBV7-9,TRBJ1-2,.,.,CASSSSGQGLYGYTF,TGTGCCAGCAGCTCTTCGGGGCAGGGCCTCTATGGCTACACCTTC
TRBV28,TRBJ1-2,.,.,CASSLFKDSFYGYTF,TGTGCCAGCAGTTTATTTAAAGACAGTTTCTATGGCTACACCTTC
TRBV28,TRBJ1-1,.,.,CASISGVTEAFF,TGTGCCAGCATTTCAGGGGTCACTGAAGCTTTCTTT
TRBV11-2,TRBJ2-1,TRBD2,.,CASSSQVIAGTYNEQFF,TGTGCCAGCAGCTCCCAAGTAATAGCGGGGACCTACAATGAGCAGTTCTTC
TRBV11-2,TRBJ2-1,.,.,CASSFQGTYNEQFF,TGTGCCAGCAGCTTCCAGGGAACTTACAATGAGCAGTTCTTC
TRBV30,TRBJ1-6,.,.,CAWSRDDSPLHF,TGTGCCTGGAGTCGGGATGATTCACCCCTCCACTTT
TRBV29-1,TRBJ2-5,TRBD2,.,CSVEEAAGVLETQYF,TGCAGCGTTGAAGAGGCGGCGGGAGTATTAGAGACCCAGTACTTC
TRBV7-2,TRBJ2-3,TRBD2,.,CASSFGGSTQYF,TGTGCCAGCAGCTTCGGGGGGAGTACGCAGTATTTT
TRBV18,TRBJ2-7,.,.,CASSPDADAGEQYF,TGTGCCAGCTCACCAGATGCAGATGCGGGGGAGCAGTACTTC
TRBV4-3,TRBJ1-1,TRBD1,.,CASSQDRGTGGLNTEAFF,TGCGCCAGCAGCCAAGATCGGGGGACAGGGGGGTTGAACACTGAAGCTTTCTTT
TRBV29-1,TRBJ1-4,TRBD1,.,CSAGQGSGEKLFF,TGCAGCGCCGGACAGGGATCTGGAGAAAAACTGTTTTTT
TRBV18,TRBJ2-7,.,.,CASSPQPGLSSYEQYF,TGTGCCAGCTCACCTCAACCGGGTCTCTCCTCCTACGAGCAGTACTTC
TRBV19,TRBJ2-1,TRBD1,.,CASAGTATYNEQFF,TGTGCCAGTGCCGGGACAGCTACCTACAATGAGCAGTTCTTC
TRBV5-1,TRBJ2-7,.,.,CASSSGDRYEQYF,TGCGCCAGCAGCTCCGGGGACCGCTACGAGCAGTACTTC
TRBV27,TRBJ2-1,TRBD2,.,CASSLQIAGGPNEQFF,TGTGCCAGCAGTCTACAAATAGCGGGAGGGCCCAATGAGCAGTTCTTC
TRBV7-9,TRBJ1-5,.,.,CASSFANSNQPQHF,TGTGCCAGCAGCTTCGCGAATAGCAATCAGCCCCAGCATTTT
TRBV19,TRBJ2-1,.,.,CASSTSTTLLYNEQFF,TGTGCCAGTAGTACTTCGACCACTCTACTCTACAATGAGCAGTTCTTC
TRBV5-5,TRBJ1-5,.,once,CASSLGPTSNQPQHF,TGTGCCAGCAGCTTGGGCCCCACTAGCAATCAGCCCCAGCATTTT
TRBV19,TRBJ2-3,.,.,CASSITGYPADTQYF,TGTGCCAGTAGTATTACGGGGTATCCGGCAGATACGCAGTATTTT
TRBV29-1,TRBJ1-3,.,.,CSVGHSSGNTIYF,TGCAGCGTTGGACACAGCTCTGGAAACACCATATATTTT
TRBV5-1,TRBJ2-3,.,.,CASSLALGGGPTDTQYF,TGCGCCAGCAGCTTAGCCTTGGGTGGCGGGCCCACAGATACGCAGTATTTT
TRBV28,TRBJ1-2,.,.,CATVRGYGYTF,TGTGCCACTGTGCGGGGTTATGGCTACACCTTC
TRBV5-6,TRBJ2-7,.,once,CASSLLGAYEQYF,TGTGCCAGCAGCTTGCTAGGGGCCTACGAGCAGTACTTC
TRBV28,TRBJ2-1,TRBD1,once,CASTLAGTDYNEQFF,TGTGCCAGCACTCTAGCCGGGACAGACTACAATGAGCAGTTCTTC
TRBV7-9,TRBJ2-1,.,few,CASRGGPDRAGEQFF,TGTGCCAGCAGGGGGGGGCCCGACAGGGCCGGAGAGCAGTTCTTC
TRBV9,TRBJ2-3,TRBD2,.,CASSAPPAGKVDTQYF,TGTGCCAGCAGCGCACCCCCAGCGGGGAAGGTAGATACGCAGTATTTT
TRBV5-1,TRBJ2-3,TRBD1,.,CASSRGQGGSTDTQYF,TGCGCCAGCAGCCGCGGACAGGGTGGGAGCACAGATACGCAGTATTTT
TRBV19,TRBJ2-4,.,.,CASSIGGRVLAKNIQYF,TGTGCCAGTAGTATAGGTGGAAGGGTGCTAGCCAAAAACATTCAGTACTTC
TRBV27,TRBJ2-7,.,once,CASSYSGSSYEQYF,TGTGCCAGCAGTTATAGCGGAAGCTCCTACGAGCAGTACTTC
TRBV7-3,TRBJ2-1,TRBD2,.,CASSQNPGLAGGEQFF,TGTGCCAGCAGCCAGAACCCGGGACTAGCGGGAGGTGAGCAGTTCTTC
TRBV25-1,TRBJ2-7,TRBD1,.,CASSVGQVSEQYF,TGTGCCAGCAGTGTGGGACAGGTCAGCGAGCAGTACTTC
TRBV19,TRBJ1-3,.,.,CASSHRVSGNTIYF,TGTGCCAGTAGCCATAGGGTCTCTGGAAACACCATATATTTT
TRBV27,TRBJ2-7,.,few,CASSFGVEPYEQYF,TGTGCCAGCAGTTTTGGGGTCGAGCCTTACGAGCAGTACTTC
TRBV15,TRBJ2-7,.,.,CATSRGGSSSYEQYF,TGTGCCACCAGCAGAGGGGGGTCCAGCTCCTACGAGCAGTACTTC
TRBV19,TRBJ2-3,.,.,CASSMVRLTDTQYF,TGTGCCAGTAGTATGGTCCGGCTCACAGATACGCAGTATTTT
TRBV9,TRBJ1-1,.,.,CASSVGWMNTEAFF,TGTGCCAGCAGCGTAGGTTGGATGAACACTGAAGCTTTCTTT
TRBV7-3,TRBJ1-6,TRBD1,.,CASSWGQGPSPLHF,TGTGCCAGCAGCTGGGGACAGGGACCTTCACCCCTCCACTTT
TRBV5-1,TRBJ1-5,.,.,CASSPSGDRNQPQHF,TGCGCCAGCAGCCCCTCAGGGGACCGGAATCAGCCCCAGCATTTT
TRBV19,TRBJ1-5,.,once,CASSSDPRKGQPQHF,TGTGCCAGTAGTAGCGACCCCCGCAAAGGACAGCCCCAGCATTTT
TRBV11-2,TRBJ2-1,TRBD2,.,CASSLTSGRSEQFF,TGTGCCAGCAGCTTGACTAGCGGGAGAAGTGAGCAGTTCTTC
TRBV27,TRBJ2-2,TRBD2,.,CASSLSSSGRARPIDPGELFF,TGTGCCAGCAGTTTATCTTCTAGCGGGAGGGCCCGTCCCATTGACCCCGGGGAGCTGTTTTTT
TRBV15,TRBJ2-7,.,.,CATSRARSYEQYF,TGTGCCACCAGCAGAGCCAGATCCTACGAGCAGTACTTC
TRBV13,TRBJ2-5,.,.,CASSHQAIAVSGEETQYF,TGTGCCAGCAGCCATCAAGCTATAGCGGTCTCAGGGGAAGAGACCCAGTACTTC
TRBV6-2/TRBV6-3,TRBJ2-7,.,.,CASSHGDWYYEQYF,TGTGCCAGCAGCCACGGGGACTGGTACTACGAGCAGTACTTC
TRBV10-3,TRBJ1-5,.,.,CAISANNQPQHF,TGTGCCATCAGTGCGAACAATCAGCCCCAGCATTTT
TRBV6-5,TRBJ2-1,TRBD2,.,CAQWGSTGGFNEQFF,TGTGCCCAGTGGGGTTCGACGGGAGGGTTTAATGAGCAGTTCTTC
TRBV30,TRBJ1-5,TRBD1,.,CAWSAGGDQPQHF,TGTGCCTGGAGTGCAGGGGGGGATCAGCCCCAGCATTTT
TRBV19,TRBJ1-6,.,.,CASSATDGSPNSPLHF,TGTGCCAGTAGTGCGACCGACGGGTCGCCTAATTCACCCCTCCACTTT
TRBV5-1,TRBJ1-6,.,.,CASSSGQNSPLHF,TGCGCCAGCAGCTCCGGACAGAATTCGCCCCTCCACTTT
TRBV24-1,TRBJ2-3,.,.,CATSDGRGTDTQYF,TGTGCCACCAGTGATGGCAGGGGCACAGATACGCAGTATTTT
TRBV3-1/TRBV3-2,TRBJ2-2,TRBD1,.,CASSQGRGYTGELFF,TGTGCCAGCAGCCAAGGCAGGGGGTACACCGGGGAGCTGTTTTTT
TRBV27,TRBJ2-3,TRBD2,.,CASSPGGGRAVRRNTDTQYF,TGTGCCAGCAGTCCCGGGGGCGGGAGGGCCGTTCGGCGGAACACAGATACGCAGTATTTT
TRBV5-4,TRBJ2-7,.,.,CASSLFYEQYF,TGTGCCAGCAGCTTGTTTTACGAGCAGTACTTC
TRBV28,TRBJ2-5,TRBD1,.,CASTPGGRDGSQYF,TGTGCCAGCACCCCAGGGGGCAGGGACGGGTCCCAGTACTTC
TRBV19,TRBJ2-2,TRBD1,.,CATQGADTGELFF,TGTGCCACCCAGGGGGCGGACACCGGGGAGCTGTTTTTT
TRBV29-1,TRBJ1-1,.,.,CSVGHPAVTEAFF,TGCAGCGTCGGACACCCGGCAGTTACTGAAGCTTTCTTT